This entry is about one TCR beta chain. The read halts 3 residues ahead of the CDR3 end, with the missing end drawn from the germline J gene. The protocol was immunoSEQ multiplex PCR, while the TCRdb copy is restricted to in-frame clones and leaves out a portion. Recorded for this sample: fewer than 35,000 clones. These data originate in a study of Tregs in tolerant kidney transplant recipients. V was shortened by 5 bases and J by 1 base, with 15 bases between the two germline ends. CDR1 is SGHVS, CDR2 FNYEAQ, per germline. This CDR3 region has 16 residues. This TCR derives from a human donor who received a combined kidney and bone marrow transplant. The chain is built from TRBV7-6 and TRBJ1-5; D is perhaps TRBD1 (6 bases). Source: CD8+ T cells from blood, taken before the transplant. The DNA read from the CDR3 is TGTGCCAGCAGCCAAGGGGCAGGGGACAGCAATCAGCCC. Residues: CASSQGAGDSNQP. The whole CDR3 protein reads CASSQGAGDSNQPQHF. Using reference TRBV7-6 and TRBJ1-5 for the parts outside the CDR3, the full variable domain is GAGVSQSPRYKVTKRGQDVALRCDPISGHVSLYWYRQALGQGPEFLTYFNYEAQQDKSGLPNDRFSAERPEGSISTLTIQRTEQRDSAMYRCASSQGAGDSNQPQHFGDGTRLSIL.